One and the same sample provided the 21 T cell receptor beta chains below, sequenced in a study of radiotherapy plus CTLA-4 blockade in lung cancer. Only in-frame clones appear in the TCRdb table, and some are missing; sequencing was by immunoSEQ multiplex PCR. The sample has about 90,000 clones; around 86% are singletons. The sample in question was peripheral blood, obtained from a patient treated with radiotherapy plus ipilimumab. All receptors come from a human donor with non-small cell lung cancer that progressed on radiotherapy plus ipilimumab.

DNA of the CDR3: TGTGCCAGCAACACACAGGGGACTAGCAATCAGCCCCAGCATTTT. This translates into CASNTQGTSNQPQHF. V usage is TRBV5-6 and J usage is TRBJ1-5, with 7 positions matching TRBD1. The trim removed 6 bases at V and 0 bases at J, leaving 6 bases unmatched. CDR1 is SGHDT, CDR2 YYEEEE, per germline. This CDR3 has 15 residues.

The chain has TRBV5-8 and TRBJ1-2; a possible D gene is TRBD1 (6 bases). Trimming took off 0 bases at V and 7 bases at J, with 16 bases between the two ends. Germline assignment: CDR1 SGHTS and CDR2 YDEGEE. The CDR3 is made up of 15 amino acids. CDR3 DNA: TGTGCCAGCAGCTTGGCCCCTACAGGGTTCAGTGGCTACACCTTC. This encodes CASSLAPTGFSGYTF.

The CDR3 reads CASSARGLTGNTIYF. CDR3 bases: TGTGCCAGCAGTGCCAGAGGGCTAACTGGAAACACCATATATTTT. The rearrangement links TRBV2 to TRBJ1-3; D uncertain. The CDR3 length is 15 residues. V gave up 4 bases and J gave up 2 bases, with 12 bases separating them. Germline V CDR1 and CDR2: SNHLY, FYNNEI.

The rearrangement joins TRBV27 to TRBJ2-5, with 11 bases identical to TRBD2. V was clipped by 5 bases and J by 5 bases; unmatched bases: 10. CDR3 length: 16 residues. From germline, CDR1 is MNHEY and CDR2 SMNVEV (reference sequence). As DNA, the CDR3 is TGTGCCAGCAGTCAGGGACTAGCGGCAGTCCCGGAGACCCAGTACTTC. It codes for CASSQGLAAVPETQYF.

The gene calls are TRBV30 and TRBJ1-3; D not certain. V lost 0 bases, J lost 3 bases, and 12 bases lay in between. Germline V lookup: CDR1 GTSNPN, CDR2 SVGIG (reference sequence). The CDR3 extends over 15 amino acids. The CDR3 loop is CAWSVWVGDGNTIYF. The DNA of the CDR3 is TGTGCCTGGAGTGTATGGGTGGGTGATGGAAACACCATATATTTT.

This chain uses TRBV19 with TRBJ1-4; D unresolved. Trimming took 7 bases from V and 6 from J, leaving 12 bases between them. CDR3 length: 13 amino acids. CDR1 and CDR2 from the germline V gene are LNHDA and SQIVND (reference sequence). Here the CDR3 reads CASKDWNDEKLFF. CDR3 bases: TGTGCCAGTAAGGACTGGAATGATGAAAAACTGTTTTTT.

The chain uses TRBV5-4 and TRBJ1-4; D uncertain. V was trimmed by 4 bases and J by 7 bases, leaving 11 bases between them. The germline CDR1 and CDR2 sequences are SGHNT and YYREEE (reference sequence). The CDR3 has 13 amino acids. The CDR3 spells CASSPNSGEKLFF. Here the CDR3 DNA reads TGTGCCAGCAGCCCTAACTCGGGTGAAAAACTGTTTTTT.

The CDR3 here is CASSMAAADTQYF. The DNA for the CDR3 is TGTGCCAGTAGTATGGCTGCCGCAGATACGCAGTATTTT. This sequence joins TRBV19 and TRBJ2-3; D is unclear. Germline CDR1 LNHDA, CDR2 SQIVND (reference sequence). The V end lost 3 bases, the J end lost 4 bases, and 8 bases lay between the germline ends. The CDR3 spans 13 residues.

In its sample, this clone was seen once. The chain couples TRBV7-9 to TRBJ2-3; no reliable D call. Trimming cost V 1 base and J 8 bases, with 4 bases left between them. The CDR3 runs to 11 residues. CDR1 SEHNR and CDR2 FQNEAQ come from the germline V gene (reference sequence). The CDR3 nucleotides read TGTGCCAGCAGCTTAGTAGGTACGCAGTATTTT. Its translation is CASSLVGTQYF.

The V call is TRBV19, the J call TRBJ1-2, with unresolved D. Germline lookup yields CDR1 LNHDA and CDR2 SQIVND (reference sequence). V was pared by 1 base and J by 4 bases, with 7 bases between. This CDR3 is 13 amino acids long. As DNA, the CDR3 is TGTGCCAGTAGTATAGGCACTTTCTATGGCTACACCTTC. It is translated as CASSIGTFYGYTF.

The chain links TRBV5-1 to TRBJ1-2; a weak D match, TRBD1 (6 bases). The CDR3 spans 16 residues. Looked up from germline, CDR1 is SGHRS and CDR2 is YFSETQ. Trimming shortened V by 4 bases and J by 4 bases, and 20 bases separated the two germline ends. The CDR3 loop reads CASSPGGQDPLYGYTF. The CDR3 DNA reads as TGCGCCAGCAGCCCGGGGGGGCAGGACCCCCTCTATGGCTACACCTTC.

The rearrangement joins TRBV7-9 to TRBJ2-7; no reliable D call. V was cut by 5 bases and J by 3 bases, with 11 bases left in between. CDR1 is SEHNR, CDR2 FQNEAQ, per germline (reference sequence). There are 13 residues in the CDR3. The CDR3 nucleotides read TGTGCCAGCAGCCGTGACGGGTTCTACGAGCAGTACTTC. Translation gives CASSRDGFYEQYF. Filled out from reference TRBV7-9 and TRBJ2-7, the complete variable domain reads DTGVSQNPRHKITKRGQNVTFRCDPISEHNRLYWYRQTLGQGPEFLTYFQNEAQLEKSRLLSDRFSAERPKGSFSTLEIQRTEQGDSAMYLCASSRDGFYEQYFGPGTRLTVT.

Here the CDR3 DNA reads TGTGCCAGCAGTGACGGCGTGGGGGAAAAACTGTTTTTT. It is translated as CASSDGVGEKLFF. The V call is TRBV2, the J call TRBJ1-4; unclear D gene. The CDR3 is made up of 13 amino acids. Deletions cut 3 bases from V and 8 bases from J, with 10 bases between. Per germline, CDR1 SNHLY and CDR2 FYNNEI.

The rearrangement links TRBV28 to TRBJ1-4, with D possibly matching TRBD1 (5 bases). The CDR3 spans 13 residues. Germline V gene data show CDR1 as MDHEN and CDR2 as SYDVKM. Trimming left V 2 bases short and J 8 bases short, with 9 bases between. CDR3 region: CASSLGRVEKLFF. The CDR3 DNA reads as TGTGCCAGCAGTTTAGGCAGGGTAGAAAAACTGTTTTTT.

This chain connects TRBV18 to TRBJ2-5; TRBD2 might be the D (5 bases). Germline V gene lookup returns CDR1 KGHSH and CDR2 LQKENI. CDR3 size: 12 residues. With 3 bases removed from V and 7 bases from J, the gap between germline ends came to 9 bases. The CDR3 DNA sequence: TGTGCCAGCTCACCGGGGAGCGGGACCCAGTACTTC. Residues: CASSPGSGTQYF.

V usage is TRBV29-1 and J usage is TRBJ2-3; either TRBD1 or TRBD2 may supply D (5 bases each). Trimming left V 7 bases short and J 3 bases short, with 11 bases between. The CDR3 consists of 12 residues. The germline V gene encodes CDR1 SQVTM and CDR2 ANQGSEA. CDR3 protein: CSGDWGTDTQYF. CDR3 sequence (DNA): TGCAGCGGCGATTGGGGGACAGATACGCAGTATTTT.

The V gene is TRBV5-1, the J gene TRBJ1-2, with D perhaps TRBD1 (5 bases). From germline, CDR1 is SGHRS and CDR2 YFSETQ. The CDR3 spans 15 residues. Trimming removed 0 bases from V and 6 bases from J, with 15 bases in between. CDR3 sequence (DNA): TGCGCCAGCAGCTTGGCGGTGGGGGAGGTGGATGGCTACACCTTC. It translates to CASSLAVGEVDGYTF.

This chain uses TRBV4-1 with TRBJ1-5; D is undetermined. Between the trimmed V and J ends, which lost 4 bases and 7 bases, there was a span of 17 bases. The CDR3 runs 15 residues. CDR1 is MGHRA, CDR2 YSYEKL, per germline. CDR3 nucleotide sequence: TGCGCCAGCAGCCCCCAGGCTGTAGCGGGGCAGCCCCAGCATTTT. It specifies CASSPQAVAGQPQHF.

V gene TRBV9 combines with J gene TRBJ2-7, with 8 bases aligning to TRBD2. With V trimmed by 0 bases and J by 4 bases, 6 bases remained unmatched. This CDR3 contains 15 residues. Germline lookup yields CDR1 SGDLS and CDR2 YYNGEE. CDR3: CASSVAMGLGYEQYF. The CDR3 coding sequence is TGTGCCAGCAGCGTAGCGATGGGACTAGGGTACGAGCAGTACTTC.

The V gene is TRBV11-1, the J gene TRBJ1-1; possibly TRBD1 for D (5 bases). From germline, CDR1 is SGHAT and CDR2 FQDESV (reference sequence). The length of the CDR3 is 14 residues. V was clipped by 2 bases and J by 4 bases, with 11 bases between them. The CDR3 spells CASSLSEGSTEAFF. CDR3 nucleotide sequence: TGTGCCAGCAGCTTATCTGAGGGGAGCACTGAAGCTTTCTTT.

The gene calls are TRBV11-3 and TRBJ2-7; D might be TRBD2 (6 bases). CDR1 SGHNT and CDR2 YENEEA come from the germline V gene. CDR3 length equals 14 residues. V was trimmed by 2 bases and J by 2 bases, leaving 10 bases between them. Here the CDR3 reads CASSLWGGTYEQYF. The CDR3 nucleotides read TGTGCCAGCAGCTTATGGGGCGGGACCTACGAGCAGTACTTC.